These T cell receptor beta chains were read from a single sample in a study of CD8+ T cells in alopecia areata. TCRdb's table, derived via immunoSEQ multiplex PCR, lists solely in-frame clones and lacks some. This sample has approximately 210,000 clones; less than 65% occur once, and the top ten carry roughly 4.2%. This sample comprised CD4+ T cells sorted from blood, obtained at week 4, from a patient treated with tofacitinib. These receptors were collected from a human donor with alopecia areata. CDR3s include the opening cysteine and the closing phenylalanine or tryptophan. A D gene is named only where the DNA matches it firmly. Size is stated for part of the rows, as once, few or many counts, or as a class when the clone is expanded.

v_call,d_call,j_call,clone_size,cdr3_aa,cdr3_nt
TRBV5-4,-,TRBJ2-5,-,CASSPSGLETQYF,TGTGCCAGCAGCCCCTCAGGGCTTGAGACCCAGTACTTC
TRBV19,-,TRBJ1-4,few,CASKGYNSGEKLFF,TGTGCCAGTAAGGGCTATAACAGTGGTGAAAAACTGTTTTTT
TRBV2,TRBD2,TRBJ2-3,-,CASRPGRNTQYF,TGTGCCAGCAGGCCCGGGAGGAATACGCAGTATTTT
TRBV21-1,-,TRBJ1-5,once,CASSKGQPQHF,TGTGCCAGCAGCAAAGGGCAGCCCCAGCATTTT
TRBV23-1,-,TRBJ1-4,-,CASSHYLPRVGDEKLFF,TGCGCCAGCAGTCATTACCTCCCTCGGGTCGGCGATGAAAAACTGTTTTTT
TRBV19,-,TRBJ2-7,-,CASSIRLESSYEQYF,TGTGCCAGTAGTATCCGGCTTGAGAGCTCCTACGAGCAGTACTTC
TRBV5-6,-,TRBJ1-2,-,CASSSRSNYGYTF,TGTGCCAGCAGCTCGAGATCTAACTATGGCTACACCTTC
TRBV5-4,-,TRBJ2-5,few,CASSPDGIQETQYF,TGTGCCAGCAGCCCCGACGGAATCCAAGAGACCCAGTACTTC
TRBV5-5,-,TRBJ2-7,-,CASSLAKPSAREQYF,TGTGCCAGCAGCTTGGCCAAACCCTCCGCTCGAGAGCAGTACTTC
TRBV28,-,TRBJ1-4,-,CASSWMGDEKLFF,TGTGCCAGCAGTTGGATGGGAGATGAAAAACTGTTTTTT
TRBV5-1,-,TRBJ1-2,-,CASSWGDIYGYTF,TGCGCCAGCAGCTGGGGTGACATATATGGCTACACCTTC
TRBV14,TRBD2,TRBJ2-7,-,CASSRSGNYEQYF,TGTGCCAGCAGCCGAAGCGGGAACTACGAGCAGTACTTC
TRBV2,-,TRBJ2-5,-,CASSEIVQQETQYF,TGTGCCAGCAGTGAAATCGTGCAGCAAGAGACCCAGTACTTC
TRBV5-1,-,TRBJ2-7,-,CASTGQSYEQYF,TGCGCCAGCACCGGACAGTCCTACGAGCAGTACTTC
TRBV5-1,TRBD2,TRBJ2-5,-,CASRSGSQETQYF,TGCGCCAGCCGTAGCGGGTCCCAAGAGACCCAGTACTTC
TRBV18,-,TRBJ1-2,-,CASSPGTDLSANYGYTF,TGTGCCAGCTCCCCCGGGACGGACTTGTCAGCTAACTATGGCTACACCTTC
TRBV27,TRBD1,TRBJ1-1,few,CASSLSTGGNTEAFF,TGTGCCAGCAGTTTGTCGACAGGGGGGAACACTGAAGCTTTCTTT
TRBV29-1,TRBD1,TRBJ2-7,once,CSARTGGQPYEQYF,TGCAGCGCAAGGACAGGGGGCCAACCCTACGAGCAGTACTTC
TRBV10-3,-,TRBJ1-1,few,CAISRTENTEAFF,TGTGCCATCAGCCGGACAGAGAACACTGAAGCTTTCTTT
TRBV7-9,TRBD2,TRBJ2-1,-,CASSTASGGAYNEQFF,TGTGCCAGCAGCACAGCTAGCGGGGGAGCCTACAATGAGCAGTTCTTC
TRBV7-9,-,TRBJ2-5,-,CASSSQGETQYF,TGTGCCAGCAGCTCCCAAGGCGAGACCCAGTACTTC
TRBV11-2,TRBD2,TRBJ2-7,few,CASSPRGGGSSYEQYF,TGTGCCAGCAGCCCTCGGGGGGGCGGAAGCTCCTACGAGCAGTACTTC
TRBV7-9,-,TRBJ1-2,-,CASSLGGVRESTRHGYTF,TGTGCCAGCAGCTTAGGCGGGGTCAGGGAGTCGACCCGGCATGGCTACACCTTC
TRBV7-8,-,TRBJ2-4,few,CASSPGGGLAKNIQYF,TGTGCCAGCAGCCCCGGTGGGGGTCTAGCCAAAAACATTCAGTACTTC
TRBV5-6,-,TRBJ2-5,-,CASSSDRRGETQYF,TGTGCCAGCAGCTCGGACAGGAGGGGAGAGACCCAGTACTTC
TRBV30,-,TRBJ1-5,-,CAWSSQSAPNGPQHF,TGTGCCTGGAGTTCTCAATCGGCGCCCAATGGGCCCCAGCATTTT
TRBV15,-,TRBJ2-5,few,CATSSTLGVETQYF,TGTGCCACCAGCAGTACCCTTGGGGTGGAGACCCAGTACTTC
TRBV19,-,TRBJ1-1,-,CASSIDRMNTEAFF,TGTGCCAGTAGTATCGACAGGATGAACACTGAAGCTTTCTTT
TRBV30,-,TRBJ2-2,-,CAWSRSGIGLTGELFF,TGTGCCTGGAGTCGCTCAGGGATAGGTCTAACCGGGGAGCTGTTTTTT
TRBV29-1,-,TRBJ2-3,-,CSVVDGASTDTQYF,TGCAGCGTTGTAGACGGAGCTAGCACAGATACGCAGTATTTT
TRBV4-2,-,TRBJ1-6,-,CASSQEWTSPLHF,TGTGCCAGCAGCCAAGAGTGGACTTCACCCCTCCACTTT
TRBV30,-,TRBJ1-3,-,CAWSEGFGNTIYF,TGTGCCTGGAGTGAAGGGTTCGGAAACACCATATATTTT
TRBV7-2,-,TRBJ1-6,few,CASSFRSRNSPLHF,TGTGCCAGCAGCTTTCGGTCCCGCAATTCACCCCTCCACTTT
TRBV18,-,TRBJ1-5,-,CASSPTVSDQPQHF,TGTGCCAGCTCACCCACAGTGTCGGATCAGCCCCAGCATTTT
TRBV7-2,-,TRBJ2-5,few,CASSRSRETQYF,TGTGCCAGCAGCCGGAGTAGGGAGACCCAGTACTTC
TRBV6-5,-,TRBJ1-1,-,CASSSPGNTEAFF,TGTGCCAGCAGTAGCCCGGGTAACACTGAAGCTTTCTTT
TRBV4-3,-,TRBJ1-5,-,CASSQDLDQPQHF,TGCGCCAGCAGCCAAGATTTGGATCAGCCCCAGCATTTT
TRBV10-2,-,TRBJ1-2,-,CASSDEASYGYTF,TGCGCCAGCAGTGATGAGGCGTCCTATGGCTACACCTTC
TRBV30,-,TRBJ1-4,-,CAWSPGGGRNEKLFF,TGTGCCTGGAGCCCCGGGGGGGGGCGGAATGAAAAACTGTTTTTT
TRBV30,-,TRBJ2-7,-,CAWSINWDAQYF,TGTGCCTGGAGTATTAACTGGGACGCGCAGTACTTC
TRBV11-2,-,TRBJ1-4,-,CASSPGTAEKLFF,TGTGCCAGCAGCCCGGGGACCGCCGAAAAACTGTTTTTT
TRBV4-2,-,TRBJ2-1,-,CASSPIDNEQFF,TGTGCCAGCAGCCCCATCGACAATGAGCAGTTCTTC
TRBV30,TRBD1,TRBJ1-1,-,CAWDLGTVNTEAFF,TGTGCCTGGGATCTTGGGACAGTGAACACTGAAGCTTTCTTT
TRBV2,-,TRBJ1-5,-,CASSEEGTFNQPQHF,TGTGCCAGCAGTGAAGAGGGGACCTTCAATCAGCCCCAGCATTTT
TRBV29-1,TRBD1,TRBJ1-2,once,CSVGQGADYGYTF,TGCAGCGTAGGACAGGGGGCGGACTATGGCTACACCTTC
TRBV25-1,-,TRBJ2-1,-,CASSERGLSYNEQFF,TGTGCCAGCAGTGAACGGGGACTCTCCTACAATGAGCAGTTCTTC